This T cell receptor (beta chain) emerged from a study of response to subunit inactivated influenza vaccine. Study-level results: There was a suggestion from the authors that each seasonal influenza vaccination recruits few new T cells.

Using its own MiXCR run on the RT-PCR reads, TCRdb lists one record per CDR3 protein. The table includes 860,000 or so distinct CDR3 sequences, about 20% detected once. Note on this clonotype: Antigen: not known.

V lost 4 bases, J lost 0 bases, and 12 bases lay in between. CDR3 size: 16 residues. Germline lookup yields CDR1 SGHTA and CDR2 FQGNSA. The receptor was isolated from a man between 45 and 60 years old who received an inactivated influenza vaccine. Sample: PBMCs from blood, taken less than 6 days after vaccination. The rearrangement uses TRBV7-2 and TRBJ1-4; perhaps TRBD1 as D (5 bases). CDR3 in DNA: TGTGCCAGCAGCTCTAGCACAGGAGCAACTAATGAAAAACTGTTTTTT. Amino acids: CASSSSTGATNEKLFF. The entire variable domain, with the rest obtained from reference TRBV7-2 and TRBJ1-4, is as follows: GAGVSQSPSNKVTEKGKDVELRCDPISGHTALYWYRQSLGQGLEFLIYFQGNSAPDKSGLPSDRFSAERTGGSVSTLTIQRTQQEDSAVYLCASSSSTGATNEKLFFGSGTQLSVL.